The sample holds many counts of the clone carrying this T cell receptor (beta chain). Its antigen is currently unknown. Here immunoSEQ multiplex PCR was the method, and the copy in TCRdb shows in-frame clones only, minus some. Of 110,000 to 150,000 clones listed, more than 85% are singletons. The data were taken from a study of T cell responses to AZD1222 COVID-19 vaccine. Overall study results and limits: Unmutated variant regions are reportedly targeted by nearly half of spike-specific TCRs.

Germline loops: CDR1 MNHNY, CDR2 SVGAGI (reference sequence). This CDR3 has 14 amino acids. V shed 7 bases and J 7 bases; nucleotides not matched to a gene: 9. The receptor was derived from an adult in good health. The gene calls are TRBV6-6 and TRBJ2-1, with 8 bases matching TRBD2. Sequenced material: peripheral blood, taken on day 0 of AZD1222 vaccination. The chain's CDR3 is CASTLRGGGNEQFF. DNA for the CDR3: TGTGCCAGCACCTTACGGGGCGGGGGGAATGAGCAGTTCTTC.